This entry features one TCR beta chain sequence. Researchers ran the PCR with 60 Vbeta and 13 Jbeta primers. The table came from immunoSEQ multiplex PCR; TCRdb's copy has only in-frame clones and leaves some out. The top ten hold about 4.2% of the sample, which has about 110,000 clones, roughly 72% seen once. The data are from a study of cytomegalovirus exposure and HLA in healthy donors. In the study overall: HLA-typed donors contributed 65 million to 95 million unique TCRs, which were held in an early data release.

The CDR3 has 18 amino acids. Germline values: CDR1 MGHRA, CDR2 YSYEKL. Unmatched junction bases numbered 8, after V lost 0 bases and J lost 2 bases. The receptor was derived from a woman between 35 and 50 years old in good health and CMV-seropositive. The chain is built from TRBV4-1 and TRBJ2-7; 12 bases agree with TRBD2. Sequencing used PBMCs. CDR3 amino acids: CASSQDFARLAGAYEQYF. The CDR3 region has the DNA TGCGCCAGCAGCCAAGATTTCGCCAGACTAGCGGGGGCCTACGAGCAGTACTTC.